The clone carrying this T cell receptor (beta chain) was seen only once. This CDR3 has 16 residues. With 6 bases removed from V and 0 bases from J, the gap between germline ends came to 15 bases. CDR1 is MNHNY, CDR2 SVGAGI, per germline (reference sequence). A second PCR, run for roughly 7 to 11 cycles, used a sample-barcoded 5' primer plus a J-beta primer mix. With 12 random nucleotides, a template-switch adaptor tagged each individual cDNA molecule. Each CDR3 protein is one row after TCRdb ran MiXCR on the 5' RACE reads. The sample lists roughly 2 million distinct CDR3 sequences, about 49% seen once, with approximately 2% in the top ten. These data belong to a study of blood T cells in healthy people across ages.

The sequence was obtained from a woman aged 40 to 50 in good health. V gene TRBV6-6 combines with J gene TRBJ2-4; either TRBD1 or TRBD2 may supply D (5 bases each). What was sequenced was blood. CDR3 region: CASRDFGTAAKNIQYF. The CDR3 DNA is TGTGCCAGCAGAGACTTTGGGACCGCAGCCAAAAACATTCAGTACTTC.